The clone carrying this T cell receptor beta chain was detected a few times. This sequence may be a read error, since a much larger clone differs from it by one base. These data come from a study of CD8+CD57+ T cells in acquired aplastic anemia. Genomic DNA served as template for TCR beta VDJ and CDR3 profiling. TCRdb analysed the reads with MiXCR anew, one entry per CDR3 protein. Counted here are more than 95,000 distinct CDR3 sequences, about 40% occurring once; the ten biggest clones make up about 2.7%. Looked up from germline, CDR1 is SGHVS and CDR2 is FQNEAQ. CDR3 size: 15 residues. Patients chosen for sequencing had CD8+CD57+ cells that had expanded, as shown by flow cytometry.

The source material was sorted CD4+, CD8+, or CD8+CD57+ T cells (not recorded which) from PBMCs. The origin of this receptor is a human donor with aplastic anemia. The gene calls are TRBV7-8 and TRBJ2-3, with TRBD2 as a possible D gene (5 bases). CDR3: CTSSLEGRNTDTQYF. CDR3 nucleotides: TGTACCAGCAGCTTAGAGGGTAGGAACACAGATACGCAGTATTTT. Full variable domain (missing parts from reference TRBV7-8 and TRBJ2-3): GAGVSQSPRYKVAKRGQDVALRCDPISGHVSLFWYQQALGQGPEFLTYFQNEAQLDKSGLPSDRFFAERPEGSVSTLKIQRTQQEDSAVYLCTSSLEGRNTDTQYFGPGTRLTVL.